The present T cell receptor (beta chain) was sequenced within a study of blood T cell repertoires in COVID-19. The wider study: There were acute and convalescent COVID-19 samples, and they came from the United States, Italy and Spain. PBMCs, B-cell-depleted T cells, or T cells provided the cDNA or gDNA that made up the material.

Cohorts were assigned according to the clinical history that participants reported. Germline CDR1 MNHEY, CDR2 SMNVEV (reference sequence). V lost 5 bases and J lost 5, with 15 bases in between. The CDR3 length is 14 residues. TCRdb's copy holds only in-frame clones and misses some; the assay was immunoSEQ multiplex PCR. The sample records a few hundred thousand clones, about 90% being singletons. The sequencing sample was made of PBMCs or T cells enriched from blood (not recorded which). The sequence came from a man under 40 who had been exposed to COVID-19. This chain uses TRBV27 with TRBJ1-2; no firm D call. In DNA, the CDR3 is TGTGCCAGCAGTCCCGGCTGGGCGCCATATGGCTACACCTTC. Translated: CASSPGWAPYGYTF.